This TCR beta chain was recorded in a study of response to subunit inactivated influenza vaccine. This clonotype has just a few counts. Its antigen is not identified. This CDR3 has 18 residues. Germline lookup yields CDR1 LGHNA and CDR2 YNFKEQ. V was pared by 0 bases and J by 2 bases, with 11 bases of the junction left unmatched. TCRdb used MiXCR to reprocess the RT-PCR reads, holding one entry per CDR3 protein. The repertoire holds approximately 500,000 distinct CDR3 sequences, 10% to 15% seen once, with around 13% in the top ten. Study-level points and caveats: Every seasonal influenza vaccination brings in few new T cells, the authors suggested.

The V gene is TRBV4-2, the J gene TRBJ2-5; TRBD1 matches at 8 bases. The TCR sequence derives from a man in his forties or fifties who received an inactivated influenza vaccine. This specimen consisted of PBMCs from blood, obtained about 40 days after vaccination. CDR3 in amino acids: CASSQESGRTGQQETQYF. The CDR3 coding sequence is TGTGCCAGCAGCCAAGAATCGGGTAGGACAGGGCAACAAGAGACCCAGTACTTC.